This T cell receptor beta chain was captured by sequencing in a study of OX40 agonist ivuxolimab in advanced cancers. Regarding the study in general: Ivuxolimab was an agonistic, fully human IgG2 monoclonal antibody directed against OX40 (CD134), a costimulatory receptor. The paper reports the monotherapy dose-escalation portion (N of about 50 patients) of the phase I ivuxolimab trial. Partial responses occurred in three dose-escalation patients, of whom one had hepatocellular carcinoma and two had cutaneous melanoma. The dose-escalation cohort was about 86% male with a mean age of about 60 years, ranging from roughly 20 to 85. Patients were allowed to have had prior anti-PD-1, anti-PD-L1 or anti-CTLA-4 therapy, and more than 30% of the dose-escalation patients had previously received checkpoint inhibitors. The purpose of peripheral TCRbeta sequencing was to test whether ivuxolimab changed TCR sequence diversity and led to clonal T-cell expansion. Among the approximately 54 dose-escalation patients, some 19 had hepatocellular carcinoma, around 15 melanoma, 9 renal cell carcinoma and 9 head and neck cancer. Intravenous ivuxolimab was administered to patients every 2 weeks at six dose levels: 0.01, 0.1, 0.3, 1.5, 3 and 10 mg/kg. Overall study results and their limits: Low levels of normalized T-cell clonal expansion were also shown by some nonresponding patients. Antigen specificity was not determined for the clonally expanded peripheral T cells. After ivuxolimab, CD8+ T cells had more expanded clones than CD4+ T cells on average. At doses from 0.1 to 3.0 mg/kg, clonal expansion was seen in both CD4+ and CD8+ blood T cells between baseline and week 6. In partial responders in the 0.1-3.0 mg/kg groups, normalized peripheral clonal expansion was found to be among the lowest, especially among CD8+ T cells.

CDR3 length: 12 amino acids, cysteine to phenylalanine. The read is trimmed to its CDR3 DNA, 36 bases read in frame from base 1. Relative to germline, V is 0 bases shorter and J is 7 bases shorter, with 5 bases between their ends. According to the germline V gene, CDR1 reads SGHRS and CDR2 reads YFSETQ. Turning to this clone: What this receptor recognizes is not known. No much larger clonotype is one base removed from it; base qualities were not supplied.

The trial excluded patients who had a history of autoimmune disease or who were on systemic immunosuppression. Peripheral blood for TCR sequencing was collected from all dose cohorts at baseline, on cycle 4 day 1, and on cycle 7 day 1. Samples came from an open-label, multicenter, first-in-human phase I dose-escalation trial of ivuxolimab. Adults with locally advanced or metastatic melanoma, renal cell carcinoma, hepatocellular carcinoma or head and neck squamous cell carcinoma were enrolled in the trial. Before TCR sequencing, CD4+ and CD8+ T cells were separately sorted from peripheral blood. For sequencing of the TCRbeta CDR3 region, genomic DNA was extracted from the sorted cells. The immunoSEQ Assay was used for sequencing of TCRbeta CDR3 regions. TCRdb stores this immuneACCESS table with in-frame sequences only. Part of the clones is absent; in the studies checked, under half of the shortfall reflects unresolved V genes, and no reason is known for the rest. The sample has about 12,000 clones on record, 80% of them singletons. About a quarter of the sample is taken by the ten largest.

Sequencing was performed on CD4+ or CD8+ T cells sorted from blood, taken in a trial of the OX40 agonist ivuxolimab. The TCR was taken from an adult with an advanced solid tumor such as melanoma, head and neck, liver or kidney cancer. The rearranged chain carries TRBV5-1 and TRBJ1-5, with no reliable assignment of the D segment. This receptor has the CDR3 CASSLDAQPQHF. The nucleotide sequence is TGCGCCAGCAGCTTGGACGCCCAGCCCCAGCATTTT.